Below are 28 T cell receptor beta chains sequenced from a single sample in a study of shared clonotypes between healthy human individuals. Produced via immunoSEQ multiplex PCR; TCRdb's table is partial and in-frame only. The table lists about 980,000 clones, over 60% of them singletons, with 1.5% in the top ten. What was sequenced was memory CD4+ T cells sorted from blood. Stated subset: CD45RA-negative fraction. These receptors were collected from a man aged 18 to 30 in good health.

This clone was counted a few times. Other DNA sequences in this specimen translate into the identical CDR3. This chain joins TRBV30 and TRBJ1-1; tentative D call: TRBD1 (5 bases). The CDR3 loop spans 13 amino acids. Trimming removed 4 bases from V and 4 bases from J, with 13 bases in between. CDR1 is GTSNPN, CDR2 SVGIG, per germline (reference sequence). CDR3 loop: CAWIRPGGTEAFF. CDR3 DNA: TGTGCCTGGATCCGCCCGGGGGGCACTGAAGCTTTCTTT. Full variable domain (outside the CDR3, taken from reference TRBV30 and TRBJ1-1): SQTIHQWPATLVQPVGSPLSLECTVEGTSNPNLYWYRQAAGRGLQLLFYSVGIGQISSEVPQNLSASRPQDRQFILSSKKLLLSDSGFYLCAWIRPGGTEAFFGQGTRLTVV.

Points on this clone: The junction departs from the called germline gene at one end, perhaps through a read error. This chain connects TRBV25-1 to TRBJ1-4; D is possibly TRBD1 (6 bases). Per the germline V gene, CDR1 is MGHDK and CDR2 is SYGVNS. The CDR3 has 14 amino acids. The DNA for the CDR3 is TGTGCCAACAGTGAATATAACAGGGCTGAAAAACTGTTTTTT. Translating gives CANSEYNRAEKLFF. The whole variable domain, filled in from reference TRBV25-1 and TRBJ1-4, reads EADIYQTPRYLVIGTGKKITLECSQTMGHDKMYWYQQDPGMELHLIHYSYGVNSTEKGDLSSESTVSRIRTEHFPLTLESARPSHTSQYLCANSEYNRAEKLFFGSGTQLSVL.

The rearrangement joins TRBV7-6 to TRBJ1-4; weak D call: TRBD1 (5 bases). The CDR3 totals 16 residues. V dropped 6 bases and J dropped 6 bases, with 20 bases sitting between them. Germline V CDR1 and CDR2: SGHVS, FNYEAQ. The CDR3 coding sequence is TGTGCCAGCAGACCTGGGGCGGGGGATTCATATGAAAAACTGTTTTTT. It encodes CASRPGAGDSYEKLFF.

This chain links TRBV4-1 with TRBJ1-5, with unresolved D. Germline V lookup: CDR1 MGHRA, CDR2 YSYEKL. V gave up 4 bases and J gave up 0 bases, with 13 bases separating them. CDR3 length: 16 residues. The CDR3 loop reads CASSRSLGYSNQPQHF. CDR3 DNA sequence: TGCGCCAGCAGCCGCTCACTTGGTTATAGCAATCAGCCCCAGCATTTT.

The J gene is TRBJ1-1, the V gene TRBV7-2; tentative D call: TRBD1 (5 bases). This CDR3 contains 14 residues. Deletions cut 2 bases from V and 4 bases from J, with 11 bases between. Germline values: CDR1 SGHTA, CDR2 FQGNSA. Here the CDR3 DNA reads TGTGCCAGCAGCTTAATTCAGGGCTCCACTGAAGCTTTCTTT. It specifies CASSLIQGSTEAFF.

The CDR3: CASSRTGGQPQHF. The CDR3, as DNA: TGTGCCAGCAGCAGGACAGGGGGGCAGCCCCAGCATTTT. The genes are TRBV7-9 and TRBJ1-5; 10 nucleotides line up with TRBD1. CDR3 length: 13 residues. J lost 7 bases, V lost 5 bases, and 2 bases had no gene match. CDR1 and CDR2 from the germline V gene are SEHNR and FQNEAQ (reference sequence).

The chain links TRBV5-4 to TRBJ2-7; D is uncertain. This CDR3 has 15 amino acids. The germline V gene encodes CDR1 SGHNT and CDR2 YYREEE (reference sequence). Trimming took 0 bases from V and 6 from J, leaving 16 bases between them. As DNA, the CDR3 is TGTGCCAGCAGCTTGGACGTATCGCGATACGGCGAGCAGTACTTC. Its translation is CASSLDVSRYGEQYF.

This chain links TRBV6-1 with TRBJ2-1; 9 bases match TRBD2. J lost 3 bases, V lost 4 bases, and 4 bases had no gene match. The CDR3 is made up of 15 amino acids. Looked up from germline, CDR1 is MNHNS and CDR2 is SASEGT. CDR3 bases: TGTGCCAGCAGTGTGACTAGCGGAGGCTACAATGAGCAGTTCTTC. This encodes CASSVTSGGYNEQFF.

The chain recombines TRBV7-2 with TRBJ1-1; D uncertain. The CDR3 spans 14 residues. CDR1 is SGHTA, CDR2 FQGNSA, per germline. The ends were cut back, 0 bases at V and 6 bases at J, with 11 bases in the middle. The CDR3: CASSLALSPPEAFF. The DNA for the CDR3 is TGTGCCAGCAGCTTAGCGCTAAGCCCGCCTGAAGCTTTCTTT.

V and J are TRBV19 and TRBJ2-3; maybe TRBD1 (6 bases). V shed 3 bases and J shed 10 bases, with 17 bases lying between them. The CDR3 is 14 residues long. Per germline, CDR1 LNHDA and CDR2 SQIVND (reference sequence). The CDR3 DNA reads as TGTGCCAGTAGTATCGGACAGCCCCTGGGAGCGCAGTATTTT. This sequence encodes CASSIGQPLGAQYF. The complete variable domain, with remaining parts taken from reference TRBV19 and TRBJ2-3, reads DGGITQSPKYLFRKEGQNVTLSCEQNLNHDAMYWYRQDPGQGLRLIYYSQIVNDFQKGDIAEGYSVSREKKESFPLTVTSAQKNPTAFYLCASSIGQPLGAQYFGPGTRLTVL.

The CDR3 sequence: CASNIRDTEAFF. CDR3 nucleotides: TGTGCCAGCAACATACGGGACACTGAAGCTTTCTTT. This chain joins TRBV11-2 and TRBJ1-1; unclear D gene. Trimming took off 7 bases at V and 3 bases at J, with 9 bases between the two ends. From germline, CDR1 is SGHAT and CDR2 FQNNGV. The CDR3 has 12 residues.

J is TRBJ2-1 and V is TRBV20-1; weak D call: TRBD1 (6 bases). The V end lost 7 bases, the J end lost 8 bases, and 12 bases lay between the germline ends. The CDR3 has 11 amino acids. Per the germline V gene, CDR1 is DFQATT and CDR2 is SNEGSKA (reference sequence). CDR3 in amino acids: CSGLGAYEQFF. CDR3 nucleotide sequence: TGCAGTGGGCTGGGGGCCTATGAGCAGTTCTTC.

The chain uses TRBV1 and TRBJ2-7; TRBD2, the table's D call, lacks a check against the DNA. TRBV1 is labeled a pseudogene. The CDR3 totals 20 residues. The CDR3 nucleotides are TGCACCAGCAGCCTCCCGACTAGCGGGGGAAGACTCCTCAGCTCCTACGAGCAGTACTTC. Translation gives CTSSLPTSGGRLLSSYEQYF.

The chain uses TRBV16 and TRBJ1-2; the D gene is possibly TRBD1 (6 bases). CDR3 length: 16 residues. Trimming pared 0 bases from V and 0 bases from J, leaving 11 bases between. Germline CDR1 KGHSY, CDR2 FQNENV. CDR3 sequence: CASSQSRGTTNYGYTF. In DNA, the CDR3 is TGTGCCAGCAGCCAATCCCGAGGGACAACTAACTATGGCTACACCTTC.

The chain has TRBV7-2 and TRBJ2-7, with unresolved D. This CDR3 has 13 residues. CDR1 SGHTA and CDR2 FQGNSA come from the germline V gene. V lost 6 bases to trimming and J lost 2 bases, with 11 bases between them. CDR3 sequence reads: CASSTARTYEQYF. The DNA of the CDR3 is TGTGCCAGCAGTACAGCCCGTACCTACGAGCAGTACTTC.

The rearrangement links TRBV5-5 to TRBJ1-4; D is perhaps TRBD1 (6 bases). This CDR3 has 13 residues. From germline, CDR1 is SGHKS and CDR2 YYEKEE (reference sequence). Deletions cut 0 bases from V and 8 bases from J, with 8 bases between. Here the CDR3 reads CASSLVDREKLFF. CDR3 in DNA: TGTGCCAGCAGCTTGGTGGACAGAGAAAAACTGTTTTTT.

V and J are TRBV10-1 and TRBJ2-7; 10 bases map to TRBD2. The CDR3 has 16 residues. Per the germline V gene, CDR1 is WNHNN and CDR2 is SYGVQD (reference sequence). The J segment lost 4 bases and the V segment lost 7 bases, leaving 13 bases of the junction unmatched. CDR3 amino acids: CASTPSSGSCLYEQYF. The CDR3 DNA follows: TGCGCCAGCACCCCCTCTAGCGGGAGCTGCCTGTACGAGCAGTACTTC.

This clone was seen a single time. The V gene is TRBV30, the J gene TRBJ2-3; perhaps TRBD1 as D (6 bases). The CDR3 contains 14 residues. Trimming stripped 5 bases from V and 5 bases from J, with 17 bases between. In germline, CDR1 is GTSNPN, CDR2 SVGIG (reference sequence). The CDR3 DNA is TGTGCCTGGGCTGGGACACTACACGGAGATACGCAGTATTTT. It encodes CAWAGTLHGDTQYF.

The chain combines TRBV6-6 with TRBJ2-7; the D call may be TRBD1 or TRBD2 (5 bases each). V lost 6 bases and J lost 7, with 22 bases in between. Germline CDR1 and CDR2: MNHNY and SVGAGI (reference sequence). This CDR3 has 15 amino acids. Here the CDR3 DNA reads TGTGCCAGCAGGACTGGGGGAAATAGCCTGGGAGAGCAGTACTTC. Translation: CASRTGGNSLGEQYF.

J is TRBJ2-1 and V is TRBV4-2; D gene unclear. V dropped 0 bases and J dropped 1 base, with 1 base sitting between them. Germline V gene lookup returns CDR1 LGHNA and CDR2 YNFKEQ. The CDR3 spans 13 residues. CDR3 nucleotide sequence: TGTGCCAGCAGCCAAGAATCCTACAATGAGCAGTTCTTC. It specifies CASSQESYNEQFF.

This chain uses TRBV7-9 with TRBJ2-7; 7 bases are a match to TRBD1. V trimming: 5 bases; J trimming: 4 bases; junction bases outside the gene matches: 2. This CDR3 has 12 amino acids. The germline gives CDR1 SEHNR, CDR2 FQNEAQ (reference sequence). The CDR3 sequence: CASSAQGYEQYF. In nucleotides, the CDR3 is TGTGCCAGCAGCGCACAGGGGTACGAGCAGTACTTC. The whole variable domain, filled in from reference TRBV7-9 and TRBJ2-7, reads DTGVSQNPRHKITKRGQNVTFRCDPISEHNRLYWYRQTLGQGPEFLTYFQNEAQLEKSRLLSDRFSAERPKGSFSTLEIQRTEQGDSAMYLCASSAQGYEQYFGPGTRLTVT.

This clone was detected once. The rearrangement links TRBV19 to TRBJ1-1; 7 bases agree with TRBD1. The CDR3 sequence is 17 residues long. Trimming removed 6 bases from V and 3 bases from J; junction bases left unmatched: 16. The germline V gene has CDR1 LNHDA and CDR2 SQIVND (reference sequence). The CDR3 nucleotides read TGTGCCAGTAGACCAGACCCCGGGACAGTCCGTTACACTGAAGCTTTCTTT. Residues: CASRPDPGTVRYTEAFF. Full variable domain (outside the CDR3, taken from reference TRBV19 and TRBJ1-1): DGGITQSPKYLFRKEGQNVTLSCEQNLNHDAMYWYRQDPGQGLRLIYYSQIVNDFQKGDIAEGYSVSREKKESFPLTVTSAQKNPTAFYLCASRPDPGTVRYTEAFFGQGTRLTVV.

The J gene is TRBJ2-5, the V gene TRBV10-2; TRBD1 is a possible D gene (6 bases). This CDR3 has 13 amino acids. The V end was cut by 4 bases, the J end by 3 bases, with 9 bases between. The V gene's germline CDR1 is WSHSY and CDR2 SAAADI. CDR3: CASSVRGKETQYF. As DNA, the CDR3 is TGCGCCAGCAGTGTCAGGGGTAAAGAGACCCAGTACTTC.

The CDR3 spells CASSEDRAFNQPQHF. CDR3 DNA sequence: TGTGCCAGCAGTGAAGACAGGGCCTTCAATCAGCCCCAGCATTTT. This chain joins TRBV6-1 and TRBJ1-5, with D tentatively TRBD1 (6 bases). The length of the CDR3 is 15 residues. V was trimmed by 1 base and J by 3 bases, leaving 10 bases between them. Germline CDR1 MNHNS, CDR2 SASEGT.

This clone was seen a single time. This rearrangement joins TRBV4-2 to TRBJ1-2; D not certain. The CDR3 runs 14 residues. Germline V gene lookup returns CDR1 LGHNA and CDR2 YNFKEQ. Trimming took off 2 bases at V and 5 bases at J, with 12 bases between the two ends. Written as DNA, the CDR3 is TGTGCCAGCAGCCAAAATACCGGGGAGTATGGCTACACCTTC. It codes for CASSQNTGEYGYTF.

This sequence joins TRBV6-5 and TRBJ2-3, with D hard to call. The CDR3 is 14 residues long. Germline assignment: CDR1 MNHEY and CDR2 SVGAGI. V was cut by 7 bases and J by 2 bases, with 13 bases left in between. The CDR3 DNA is TGTGCCAGCACCACTGGCCATTCCACAGATACGCAGTATTTT. Encoded protein: CASTTGHSTDTQYF.

J is TRBJ1-2 and V is TRBV9; D not resolved. V was cut by 1 base and J by 1 base, with 8 bases left in between. The CDR3 has 14 amino acids. The germline V gene has CDR1 SGDLS and CDR2 YYNGEE. The CDR3, as DNA: TGTGCCAGCAGCGTAAGCGACCGTAACTATGGCTACACCTTC. Translating gives CASSVSDRNYGYTF.

The chain uses TRBV19 and TRBJ2-1, with a weak D call TRBD1 (8 bases). The V gene's germline CDR1 is LNHDA and CDR2 SQIVND (reference sequence). Trimming pared 3 bases from V and 7 bases from J, leaving 16 bases between. This CDR3 has 15 amino acids. The CDR3 nucleotides are TGTGCCAGTAGTATGGACAGGGAGGGATCGAATGAGCAGTTCTTC. Translated: CASSMDREGSNEQFF.